A selection of T cell receptor beta chains follows, all from one sample in a study of blood T cell repertoires in COVID-19. Sequencing used immunoSEQ multiplex PCR; TCRdb keeps in-frame clones, though not all of them. Of 190,000 or so clones in the sample, 89% were seen once. What was sequenced was PBMCs or T cells enriched from blood (not recorded which). The receptors stem from a woman younger than 30 who had recovered from COVID-19. Each CDR3 is given with its conserved first and last residue. D genes are given only for firm matches. A row's size may be missing; if present it is once, few, many or a size class.

V gene	J gene	D gene	clone size	CDR3 DNA	CDR3 protein
TRBV18	TRBJ2-2	.	.	TGTGCCAGCTCTGCGCTTAGAAACACCGGGGAGCTGTTTTTT	CASSALRNTGELFF
TRBV6-5	TRBJ2-1	.	.	TGTGCCAGCGCGGATGGATACAATGAGCAGTTCTTC	CASADGYNEQFF
TRBV27	TRBJ2-1	TRBD1	.	TGTGCCACCGGGACCAGGGGGTCCCACAATGAGCAGTTCTTC	CATGTRGSHNEQFF
TRBV27	TRBJ1-1	TRBD1	.	TGTGCCAGCAGTTTGCTAAAGCCCGAGGGGGCTGCGACTGAAGCTTTCTTT	CASSLLKPEGAATEAFF
TRBV7-9	TRBJ1-2	TRBD1	.	TGTGCCAGCAGCCTCGGACAGGCTGACTATGGCTACACCTTC	CASSLGQADYGYTF
TRBV6-5	TRBJ2-7	TRBD2	.	TGTGCCAGCAGGGGGGGGGTTCGGCAGTACTTC	CASRGGVRQYF
TRBV5-1	TRBJ2-2	TRBD2	.	TGCGCCAGCAGCTTGGATCCCGGGGGGGCCACCGGGGAGCTGTTTTTT	CASSLDPGGATGELFF
TRBV30	TRBJ1-5	.	.	TGTGCCTGGACTTCAAGAGAAGATCAGCCCCAGCATTTT	CAWTSREDQPQHF
TRBV15	TRBJ1-4	TRBD1	.	TGTGCCACCAGCAGAGCGGGACAGGGCGAAAAACTGTTTTTT	CATSRAGQGEKLFF
TRBV6-5	TRBJ2-7	TRBD1	.	TGTGCCAGCAGCAACGACAGGGAATGGTCTTACGAGCAGTACTTC	CASSNDREWSYEQYF
TRBV6-5	TRBJ1-1	.	.	TGTGCCAGCAGTTCTGCAAGCTGGGCGAACACTGAAGCTTTCTTT	CASSSASWANTEAFF
TRBV4-2	TRBJ2-1	TRBD2	.	TGTGCCAGCAGCCAAGCCCGCGGGGGGGACCGCAATGAGCAGTTCTTC	CASSQARGGDRNEQFF
TRBV6-1	TRBJ1-3	TRBD1	.	TGTGCCAGCAGTGATAACAGGGGGCCGGTCTCTGGAAACACCATATATTTT	CASSDNRGPVSGNTIYF
TRBV28	TRBJ2-5	TRBD2	.	TGTGCCAGCAGTCCCCCCGGGGGGAAGAAGACCCAGTACTTC	CASSPPGGKKTQYF
TRBV27	TRBJ2-1	TRBD1	.	TGTGCCAGCAGTTTAACAGGGGGGTATGAGCAGTTCTTC	CASSLTGGYEQFF
TRBV23-1	TRBJ2-2	.	.	TGCGCCAGCAGTCAATCTGGCAGGCTACCGAACACCGGGGAGCTGTTTTTT	CASSQSGRLPNTGELFF
TRBV12-3/TRBV12-4	TRBJ1-1	.	.	TGTGCCAGCAGTTTACAGGGCAGAGAAGCTTTCTTT	CASSLQGREAFF
TRBV2	TRBJ2-2	TRBD1	.	TGTGCCAGCAGTGACGGTATTCAGGGGGCCAACGGGGAGCTGTTTTTT	CASSDGIQGANGELFF
TRBV7-2	TRBJ2-1	TRBD1	.	TGTGCCAGCAGCTTTACAGGGGCGGGTAGTGAGCAGTTCTTC	CASSFTGAGSEQFF
TRBV2	TRBJ1-5	.	.	TGTGCCAGTAGAACGAATCAGCCCCAGCATTTT	CASRTNQPQHF
TRBV28	TRBJ1-6	.	.	TGTGCCAGCAACCTGGAGGGCTCTAGGTCACCCCTCCACTTT	CASNLEGSRSPLHF
TRBV7-6	TRBJ2-7	TRBD1	.	TGTGCCAGCAGCTCACCCGCCGGGACAGCCTACGAGCAGTACTTC	CASSSPAGTAYEQYF
TRBV11-2	TRBJ1-1	TRBD1	once	TGTGCCAGCAGCCTCAGACAGGGGGTTTGGAACACTGAAGCTTTCTTT	CASSLRQGVWNTEAFF
TRBV23-1	TRBJ1-4	.	.	TGCGCCAGCAGTCAATTCCCCCCTTGTGACGGGTATGGTGAAAAACTGTTTTTT	CASSQFPPCDGYGEKLFF
TRBV30	TRBJ2-3	.	.	TGTGCCTGGAGTGTAACAGGGTGGTCAGGAGATACGCAGTATTTT	CAWSVTGWSGDTQYF
TRBV28	TRBJ1-3	TRBD1	.	TGTGCCAGCAGCCCTACCCAGACAGGGTGGAACACCATATATTTT	CASSPTQTGWNTIYF
TRBV7-9	TRBJ1-2	.	once	TGTGCCAGCAGCTCAGTAGAGTCAGGGTTCTATGGCTACACCTTC	CASSSVESGFYGYTF
TRBV10-3	TRBJ1-2	TRBD1	.	TGTGCCATCAGTGACGGGACAGGGGTGGGTGGCTACACCTTC	CAISDGTGVGGYTF
TRBV9	TRBJ2-1	.	.	TGTGCCAGCAGCCCCGGGGCCGACGGGACAAATGGGCAGTTCTTC	CASSPGADGTNGQFF
TRBV9	TRBJ1-1	.	.	TGTGCCAGCAGCGTAGGTCTGGGGTGGGGACAAAATGAAGGGAACACTGAAGCTTTCTTT	CASSVGLGWGQNEGNTEAFF
TRBV9	TRBJ2-1	.	.	TGTGCCAGCAGCGCCGGGAATGAGCAGTTCTTC	CASSAGNEQFF
TRBV4-1	TRBJ1-3	TRBD1	.	TGCGCCAGCAGCCAGGGACAGGGGGCAGGAAACACCATATATTTT	CASSQGQGAGNTIYF
TRBV27	TRBJ2-7	TRBD2	.	TGTGCCAGCAGTTTAACGGCGGGGGGATTGGAGCAGTACTTC	CASSLTAGGLEQYF